The rows below give T cell receptor beta chains drawn from one sample of a study of blood T cell repertoires in COVID-19. Sequenced by immunoSEQ multiplex PCR; TCRdb stores in-frame clones only, minus some. The sample consists of approximately 170,000 clones, roughly nine tenths of them appearing once. What was sequenced was peripheral blood. Receptors originate from an older woman with acute or convalescent COVID-19. Each CDR3 is given with its conserved first and last residue. The order of the fields is V gene, clone size, J gene, D gene, CDR3 DNA, CDR3 protein. A D gene is named only where the DNA matches it firmly. For some rows the clone size is stated as once, few or many, or as a class when expanded; others skip it.

v_gene: TRBV4-3; abundance: -; j_gene: TRBJ1-4; d_gene: -; CDR3nt: TGCGCCAGCAGCCAAGAAGCTAGGGGTGAAAAACTGTTTTTT; CDR3aa: CASSQEARGEKLFF
v_gene: TRBV2; abundance: few; j_gene: TRBJ1-1; d_gene: -; CDR3nt: TGTGCCAGCAAAACAGGGATAAACACTGAAGCTTTCTTT; CDR3aa: CASKTGINTEAFF
v_gene: TRBV5-6; abundance: -; j_gene: TRBJ2-5; d_gene: TRBD2; CDR3nt: TGTGCCAGCAACCGAGCGGGGGGCCAAGAGACCCAGTACTTC; CDR3aa: CASNRAGGQETQYF
v_gene: TRBV4-3; abundance: -; j_gene: TRBJ1-3; d_gene: -; CDR3nt: TGCGCCAGCAGCCAGTACAGGGACGGAAACACCATATATTTT; CDR3aa: CASSQYRDGNTIYF
v_gene: TRBV5-6; abundance: -; j_gene: TRBJ2-7; d_gene: -; CDR3nt: TGTGCCAGCAGCCTATTATGGGGCAACTCCTACGAGCAGTACTTC; CDR3aa: CASSLLWGNSYEQYF
v_gene: TRBV7-2; abundance: -; j_gene: TRBJ1-1; d_gene: -; CDR3nt: TGTGCCAGCAGCTCAGAGGGGACTCAGAACACTGAAGCTTTCTTT; CDR3aa: CASSSEGTQNTEAFF
v_gene: TRBV11-2; abundance: -; j_gene: TRBJ1-2; d_gene: TRBD1; CDR3nt: TGTGCCAGCAGCTTAGACCCTTCCGGGACAGAATATGGCTACACCTTC; CDR3aa: CASSLDPSGTEYGYTF
v_gene: TRBV19; abundance: few; j_gene: TRBJ1-5; d_gene: TRBD1; CDR3nt: TGTGCCAGTACCCCCGGACAGGGGGCCTATCAGCCCCAGCATTTT; CDR3aa: CASTPGQGAYQPQHF
v_gene: TRBV24-1; abundance: -; j_gene: TRBJ2-3; d_gene: -; CDR3nt: TGTGCCACCGGTCAGGGCACAGATACGCAGTATTTT; CDR3aa: CATGQGTDTQYF
v_gene: TRBV2; abundance: -; j_gene: TRBJ1-3; d_gene: -; CDR3nt: TGTGCCAGCAGTGAACAGGGTAGGGTCCTCTCTGGAAACACCATATATTTT; CDR3aa: CASSEQGRVLSGNTIYF
v_gene: TRBV18; abundance: -; j_gene: TRBJ1-1; d_gene: -; CDR3nt: TGTGCCAGCTCACCAGGATACGGGACTGAAGCTTTCTTT; CDR3aa: CASSPGYGTEAFF
v_gene: TRBV2; abundance: once; j_gene: TRBJ1-1; d_gene: -; CDR3nt: TGTGCCAGCAGCGCCTCACAGAACACTGAAGCTTTCTTT; CDR3aa: CASSASQNTEAFF
v_gene: TRBV5-1; abundance: -; j_gene: TRBJ2-6; d_gene: -; CDR3nt: TGCGCCAGCAGCTTGGGACAGGTCGGCTCTGGGGCCAACGTCCTGACTTTC; CDR3aa: CASSLGQVGSGANVLTF
v_gene: TRBV4-3; abundance: -; j_gene: TRBJ2-3; d_gene: TRBD1; CDR3nt: TGCGCCAGCAGCCAAGATCGGGACAGGGGTACAGATACGCAGTATTTT; CDR3aa: CASSQDRDRGTDTQYF
v_gene: TRBV6-2/TRBV6-3; abundance: -; j_gene: TRBJ1-1; d_gene: -; CDR3nt: TGTGCCAGCAGTTACCTGGGGGCGCGGAACACTGAAGCTTTCTTT; CDR3aa: CASSYLGARNTEAFF
v_gene: TRBV4-3; abundance: -; j_gene: TRBJ1-2; d_gene: TRBD1; CDR3nt: TGCGCCAGCAGCCAAGTAGGGGGACAGGGGTATGGCTACACCTTC; CDR3aa: CASSQVGGQGYGYTF